This T cell receptor (beta chain) derives from a study of T cell responses to AZD1222 COVID-19 vaccine (dated by TCRdb to 2020 to 2023). About the study as a whole: A total of 233 trial participants underwent TCR sequencing, of whom nearly 210 had received two doses of AZD1222 and around 26 had received two doses of the MenACWY control vaccine. Trial participants were enrolled by age into subgroups of 18-55, 56-69 and 70-plus years, and about 150, 27 and 61 TCR-sequenced participants, respectively, were included in these subgroups.

The CDR3 regions of human TCRbeta chains were analyzed by immunosequencing. On the study's bioinformatics: Repertoire TCRs were matched against a reference library of SARS-CoV-2-specific TCRs generated with the MIRA antigen-specificity platform. Breadth was defined as the fraction of unique TCRs that were SARS-CoV-2-associated. Depth was defined as the fraction of total T cells that were SARS-CoV-2-associated. Using the MIRA data, each spike-specific TCR was assigned both to the spike region to which the TCR was reactive and to a CD4 or CD8 class. Log10-transformed breadth and depth values were compared by one-way ANOVA with Sidak's multiple comparisons tests. The clones in this table, taken by TCRdb from immuneACCESS, are in-frame only. Not every clone is retained; where verified, under half of the shortfall comes from an unresolved V gene, and the cause of the rest is unknown. The V and J calls and the clone size are those of that table, but D and trimming were determined from the DNA. This sample is represented by 130,000 to 150,000 clones; roughly 90% of them were singletons. The ten largest clonotypes hold roughly 2% of the sample.

Via the germline V gene, CDR1 is SNHLY and CDR2 FYNNEI. V loses 10 bases of germline sequence and J loses 0 bases, and the interval between the two ends is 12 bases. The CDR3 spans 13 residues, from the cysteine through the phenylalanine. Kept here is only the CDR3 DNA, which spans 39 bases and is read in frame from base 1. What this sample's time point label stands for: about 28 days (+/-7) after the second vaccine dose. AZD1222 recipients with second doses at about 4 weeks or about 12 weeks were pooled, because spike-specific TCR depth and breadth did not differ between schedules. Samples from vaccinated people were obtained from the UK trials COV001 and COV002, which included a single-blind randomized controlled phase 2/3 trial of AZD1222 (ChAdOx1 nCoV-19) in healthy adults. For TCRbeta chain sequencing, PBMC samples were collected from trial participants at day 0 and at day 28 after the second dose.

Study-level results and caveats: After two AZD1222 doses, spike-specific TCR breadth and depth were significantly higher than at day 0 and than in MenACWY recipients. Because no samples from the day 14 peak response were available, repertoires could be characterized only after the peak T cell response. Nearly half of unique spike-specific TCRs reportedly recognized epitopes outside regions mutated in the B.1.351 and B.1.1.7 variants. Most participants were white British and females outnumbered males, and the authors suggested that clonal diversity may have been underestimated. Vaccine-associated CD4 TCRs spanned the whole spike protein, with dominant responses in regions 160-218 and 743-854. The 56-69-year group was small, and its depth increase did not reach significance, likely because of low power. Only five to seven AZD1222 recipients were SARS-CoV-2 seropositive at baseline, limiting conclusions about previously exposed vaccinees.

Remarks on this clone: Its antigen target is currently unknown. Qualities for individual bases were not recorded, and no much larger clone is one base off.

The TCR was taken from an adult who received the AZD1222 COVID-19 vaccine. This chain is built from TRBV2 and TRBJ1-1; TRBD1 could be the D gene, as 6 bases match. The sample in question was peripheral blood, obtained 28 days after the second AZD1222 dose. This receptor has the CDR3 CATKDSLNTEAFF. The bases read TGTGCCACCAAGGACAGCCTGAACACTGAAGCTTTCTTT.